The rows below give T cell receptor beta chains drawn from one sample of a study of blood T cell repertoires in COVID-19. Using immunoSEQ multiplex PCR, the repertoire was profiled, and TCRdb retains in-frame clones only, with some absent. The sample lists some 170,000 clones, roughly 85% occurring once. Sequencing was carried out using peripheral blood. Every receptor here comes from a woman aged 70-85 years with acute or convalescent COVID-19. Both conserved end residues are part of each CDR3. Fields, in order: clone size, V gene, D gene, J gene, CDR3 length, CDR3 DNA, CDR3 protein. A D gene is named only where the DNA matches it firmly. Clone size is shown for a subset of rows, as once, few, many or a class of expanded clone.

clone_size: .; v_call: TRBV3-1/TRBV3-2; d_call: .; j_call: TRBJ1-1; cdr3_length: 13; cdr3_nt: TGTGCCAGCAGCCGGGACATACTCACTGAAGCTTTCTTT; cdr3_aa: CASSRDILTEAFF
clone_size: few; v_call: TRBV2; d_call: .; j_call: TRBJ1-1; cdr3_length: 13; cdr3_nt: TGTGCCAGCGACACAGGGAGCGACACTGAAGCTTTCTTT; cdr3_aa: CASDTGSDTEAFF
clone_size: .; v_call: TRBV10-2; d_call: .; j_call: TRBJ2-2; cdr3_length: 17; cdr3_nt: TGCGCCAGCAGTGACGCGCCGGGAGTATCGGGGACCGGGGAGCTGTTTTTT; cdr3_aa: CASSDAPGVSGTGELFF
clone_size: .; v_call: TRBV11-1; d_call: TRBD1; j_call: TRBJ2-7; cdr3_length: 15; cdr3_nt: TGTGCCAGCAGCCTGGACAGGAGTCAACTGTTTGGGCAGTACTTC; cdr3_aa: CASSLDRSQLFGQYF
clone_size: .; v_call: TRBV7-9; d_call: TRBD2; j_call: TRBJ2-1; cdr3_length: 16; cdr3_nt: TGTGCCAGCAGAGCTAGCGGGAGGGCCTTACTTGGTGAGCAGTTCTTC; cdr3_aa: CASRASGRALLGEQFF
clone_size: .; v_call: TRBV24-1; d_call: TRBD1; j_call: TRBJ2-5; cdr3_length: 15; cdr3_nt: TGTGCCACCAGTGGCCCGGGACAGGGGATGGAGACCCAGTACTTC; cdr3_aa: CATSGPGQGMETQYF
clone_size: many; v_call: TRBV6-1; d_call: TRBD1; j_call: TRBJ1-1; cdr3_length: 14; cdr3_nt: TGTGCCAGCAGTGAAGCGGGGACAGGGATGGAAGCTTTCTTT; cdr3_aa: CASSEAGTGMEAFF
clone_size: .; v_call: TRBV18; d_call: .; j_call: TRBJ1-5; cdr3_length: 15; cdr3_nt: TGTGCCAGCTCACCAAATCAAAACCGTGAGCAGCCCCAGCATTTT; cdr3_aa: CASSPNQNREQPQHF
clone_size: .; v_call: TRBV19; d_call: .; j_call: TRBJ1-1; cdr3_length: 11; cdr3_nt: TGTGCCAGTACCTCCGGGGTTGAAGCTTTCTTT; cdr3_aa: CASTSGVEAFF
clone_size: .; v_call: TRBV13; d_call: TRBD2; j_call: TRBJ2-1; cdr3_length: 17; cdr3_nt: TGTGCCAGCAGCTTAAGCCCGCCGGGGGGACGCCCAAATGAGCAGTTCTTC; cdr3_aa: CASSLSPPGGRPNEQFF
clone_size: .; v_call: TRBV6-5; d_call: .; j_call: TRBJ1-5; cdr3_length: 13; cdr3_nt: TGTGCCAGCAGTTACGGGGCCAATCAGCCCCAGCATTTT; cdr3_aa: CASSYGANQPQHF
clone_size: .; v_call: TRBV6-5; d_call: .; j_call: TRBJ1-4; cdr3_length: 15; cdr3_nt: TGTGCCAGCAGCCGCTCCCCGGGGGGCAGGGAAAAACTGTTTTTT; cdr3_aa: CASSRSPGGREKLFF